A single sample is the source of the 9 T cell receptor beta chains below, sequenced in a study of cytomegalovirus exposure and HLA in healthy donors. Amplification used 60 Vbeta primers and 13 Jbeta primers. The assay was immunoSEQ multiplex PCR, and TCRdb's table has in-frame clones only and misses some. The data contain about 140,000 clones, 75% to 80% of them singletons. The sequenced sample consisted of PBMCs. Receptors originate from a female donor in good health and CMV-seronegative.

V and J are TRBV7-2 and TRBJ2-1; TRBD2 agrees at 11 bases. Trimming removed 1 base from V and 15 bases from J; junction bases left unmatched: 11. The CDR3 covers 15 residues. Germline V gene sequence: CDR1 SGHTA, CDR2 FQGNSA. For the CDR3, the DNA is TGTGCCAGCAGCTTAGTCGTAGCGGGGGGGCCGGGGCCGTTCTTC. Translating it yields CASSLVVAGGPGPFF.

The chain couples TRBV19 to TRBJ2-5, with D perhaps matching TRBD2 (5 bases). Judging by the DNA end, TRBJ2-7 fits better; the J call may be wrong. The CDR3 extends over 16 amino acids. Per the germline V gene, CDR1 is LNHDA and CDR2 is SQIVND (reference sequence). The CDR3 here is CASSIAGGLRSYEQYF. DNA for the CDR3: TGTGCCAGTAGTATCGCAGGAGGACTCAGGTCCTACGAGCAGTACTTC.

The chain combines TRBV7-8 with TRBJ2-7, with D perhaps TRBD1 (7 bases). This CDR3 contains 14 residues. The V and J ends lost 5 bases and 3 bases respectively, with 14 bases between them. Germline-derived CDR1 and CDR2 are SGHVS and FQNEAQ. The CDR3, as DNA: TGTGCCAGCAGCGGCCAGGGGGGCGGCTACGAGCAGTACTTC. It yields the protein CASSGQGGGYEQYF.

The rearrangement links TRBV7-9 to TRBJ2-3, with TRBD2 identical over 11 bases. Germline CDR1 SEHNR, CDR2 FQNEAQ (reference sequence). The J segment lost 6 bases and the V segment lost 0 bases, leaving 2 bases of the junction unmatched. The CDR3 runs 15 residues. The CDR3 DNA sequence: TGTGCCAGCAGCTTAGCGACTAGCGGGGCTGATACGCAGTATTTT. Protein sequence: CASSLATSGADTQYF.

This chain links TRBV29-1 with TRBJ1-2, with TRBD1 as a possible D gene (5 bases). The V end lost 4 bases, the J end lost 1 base, and 10 bases lay between the germline ends. Germline V gene lookup returns CDR1 SQVTM and CDR2 ANQGSEA. The CDR3 contains 13 residues. CDR3 bases: TGCAGCGTTGGTGACAGCTTTAACTATGGCTACACCTTC. Encoded protein: CSVGDSFNYGYTF.

The V call is TRBV29-1, the J call TRBJ1-4, with D hard to call. Germline CDR1 and CDR2: SQVTM and ANQGSEA. Trimming stripped 4 bases from V and 2 bases from J, with 17 bases between. This CDR3 spans 16 amino acids. Here the CDR3 DNA reads TGCAGCGTTGTCTTCCCCCTAAAAGATACTAATGAAAAACTGTTTTTT. Its protein is CSVVFPLKDTNEKLFF.

This clone was counted between two and nine times. The rearrangement uses TRBV4-1 and TRBJ2-1, with TRBD2 identical over 8 bases. Germline V gene sequence: CDR1 MGHRA, CDR2 YSYEKL. Trimming removed 0 bases from V and 5 bases from J; junction bases left unmatched: 3. CDR3 length: 15 residues. This chain's CDR3 is CASSQETSAHNEQFF. CDR3 DNA sequence: TGCGCCAGCAGCCAAGAGACTAGCGCCCACAATGAGCAGTTCTTC.

V usage is TRBV21-1 and J usage is TRBJ1-1; the tabulated D call, TRBD1, remains unverified against the DNA. TRBV21-1 is a recognized pseudogene. This CDR3 is built from 19 residues. In DNA form, the CDR3 reads TGTGCCAGCAGCAAGCTCCTGGGCAGGGCCCCGGTAAGGAACGCTGAAGCTTTCTTT. Residues: CASSKLLGRAPVRNAEAFF.

This chain connects TRBV9 to TRBJ2-6; TRBD1 matches at 8 bases. The germline CDR1 and CDR2 sequences are SGDLS and YYNGEE. V was clipped by 0 bases and J by 1 base; unmatched bases: 12. The CDR3 spans 20 residues. The CDR3 sequence: CASSVGGMTGELSGANVLTF. In DNA form, the CDR3 reads TGTGCCAGCAGCGTAGGGGGTATGACAGGGGAACTATCTGGGGCCAACGTCCTGACTTTC.